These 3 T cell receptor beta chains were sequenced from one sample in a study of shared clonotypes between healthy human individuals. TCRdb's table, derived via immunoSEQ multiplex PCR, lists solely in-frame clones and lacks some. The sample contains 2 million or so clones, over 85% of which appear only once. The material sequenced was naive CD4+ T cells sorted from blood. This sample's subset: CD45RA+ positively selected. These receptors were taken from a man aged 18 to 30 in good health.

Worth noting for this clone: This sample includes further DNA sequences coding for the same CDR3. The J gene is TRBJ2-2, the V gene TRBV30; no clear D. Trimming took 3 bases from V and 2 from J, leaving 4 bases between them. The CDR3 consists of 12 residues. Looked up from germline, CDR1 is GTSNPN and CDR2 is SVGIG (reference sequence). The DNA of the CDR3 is TGTGCCTGGAGCAGTAACACCGGGGAGCTGTTTTTT. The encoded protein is CAWSSNTGELFF.

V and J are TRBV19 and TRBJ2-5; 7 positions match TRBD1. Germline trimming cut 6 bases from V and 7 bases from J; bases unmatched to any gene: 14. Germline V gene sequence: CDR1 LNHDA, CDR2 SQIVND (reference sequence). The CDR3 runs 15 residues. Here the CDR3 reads CASRPGTDNRGTQYF. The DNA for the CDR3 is TGTGCCAGTAGGCCCGGGACAGATAACCGCGGGACCCAGTACTTC.

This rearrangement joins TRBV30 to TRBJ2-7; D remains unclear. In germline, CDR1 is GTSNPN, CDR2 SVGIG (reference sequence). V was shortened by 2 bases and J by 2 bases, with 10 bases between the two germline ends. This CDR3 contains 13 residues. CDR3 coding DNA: TGTGCCTGGAGTCCCCGCCGCACCTACGAGCAGTACTTC. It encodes CAWSPRRTYEQYF.